This entry features one T cell receptor beta chain sequence. Looked up from germline, CDR1 is SQVTM and CDR2 is ANQGSEA. The CDR3 sequence is 12 residues long. Deletions cut 1 base from V and 5 bases from J, with 7 bases between. These data belong to a study of shared T cell receptors in the human thymus. Clones were sequenced by immunoSEQ multiplex PCR, and TCRdb holds only the in-frame ones, with some missing. The sample carries more than 300,000 clones, just under 95% recorded once. The chain couples TRBV29-1 to TRBJ2-3; perhaps TRBD1 as D (6 bases). The sequence was obtained from a human donor. The sequencing sample was made of thymocytes. The CDR3 nucleotides are TGCAGCGTTGAAGGCAGGGGAGATACGCAGTATTTT. Protein product: CSVEGRGDTQYF.